This T cell receptor (beta chain) was obtained from a study of blood T cell repertoires in COVID-19. For the study at large: PBMCs, B-cell-depleted T cells, or T cells were the source of the cDNA or gDNA that made up the material.

Donors were grouped by their self-reported clinical history. In Cohort 3, a recovered donor had either two negative PCRs, clearance, or symptom resolution. Only one count was recorded for this clone. Sequencing used immunoSEQ multiplex PCR; TCRdb keeps in-frame clones, though not all of them. The sample has approximately 440,000 clones, about 90% seen once; the top ten hold about 0.63%. V was pared by 6 bases and J by 7 bases, with 13 bases between. The CDR3 covers 14 residues. Germline CDR1 and CDR2: MNHEY and SVGAGI. The gene calls are TRBV6-5 and TRBJ1-6; D is possibly TRBD1 (5 bases). The sequence derives from a man between 18 and 35 years old who had recovered from COVID-19. Source material: PBMCs or T cells enriched from blood (not recorded which). The CDR3 loop reads CASRGGSSNSPLHF. DNA of the CDR3: TGTGCCAGCAGGGGGGGGTCGAGCAATTCACCCCTCCACTTT.